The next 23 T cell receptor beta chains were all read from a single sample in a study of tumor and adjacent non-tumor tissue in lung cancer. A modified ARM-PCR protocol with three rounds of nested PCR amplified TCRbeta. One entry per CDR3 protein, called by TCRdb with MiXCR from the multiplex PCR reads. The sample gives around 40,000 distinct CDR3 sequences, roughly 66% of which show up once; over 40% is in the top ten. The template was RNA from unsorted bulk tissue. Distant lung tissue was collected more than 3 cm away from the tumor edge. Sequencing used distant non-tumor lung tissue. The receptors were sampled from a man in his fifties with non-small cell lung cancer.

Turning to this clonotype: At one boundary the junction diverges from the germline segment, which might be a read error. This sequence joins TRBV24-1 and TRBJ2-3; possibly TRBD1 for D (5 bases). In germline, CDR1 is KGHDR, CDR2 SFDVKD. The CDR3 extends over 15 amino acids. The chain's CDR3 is CTTSDPTENTDTQYF. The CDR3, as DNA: TGTACCACCAGTGACCCGACAGAGAACACAGATACGCAGTATTTT.

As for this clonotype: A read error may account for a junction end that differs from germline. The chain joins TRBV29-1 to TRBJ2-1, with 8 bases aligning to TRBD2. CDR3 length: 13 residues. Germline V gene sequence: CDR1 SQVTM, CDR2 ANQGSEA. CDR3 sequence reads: CSVVTSGYNEQLF. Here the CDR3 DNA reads TGCAGCGTTGTTACTAGCGGATACAATGAGCAGCTCTTC.

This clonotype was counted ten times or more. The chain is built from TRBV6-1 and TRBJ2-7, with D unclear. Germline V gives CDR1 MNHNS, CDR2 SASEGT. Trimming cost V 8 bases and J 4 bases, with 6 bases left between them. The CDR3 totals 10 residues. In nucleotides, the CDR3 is TGTGCCAGCGGCGGTTACGAGCAGTACTTC. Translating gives CASGGYEQYF.

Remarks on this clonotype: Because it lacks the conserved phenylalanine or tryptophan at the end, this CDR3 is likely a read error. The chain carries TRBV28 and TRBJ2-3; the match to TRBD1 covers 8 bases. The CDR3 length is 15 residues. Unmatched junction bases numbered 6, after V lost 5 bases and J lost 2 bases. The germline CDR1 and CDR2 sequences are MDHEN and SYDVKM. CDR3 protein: CASSIRQGHTDTQYS. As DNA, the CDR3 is TGTGCCAGCAGTATTAGACAGGGGCACACAGATACGCAGTATTCT.

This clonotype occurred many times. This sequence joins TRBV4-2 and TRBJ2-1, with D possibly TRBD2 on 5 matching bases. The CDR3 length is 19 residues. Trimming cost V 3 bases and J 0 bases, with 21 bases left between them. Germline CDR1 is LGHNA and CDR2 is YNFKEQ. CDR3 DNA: TGTGCCAGCAGCCAGGAGCCAGAGGGAAGATGGGGCTCCTACAATGAGCAGTTCTTC. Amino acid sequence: CASSQEPEGRWGSYNEQFF.

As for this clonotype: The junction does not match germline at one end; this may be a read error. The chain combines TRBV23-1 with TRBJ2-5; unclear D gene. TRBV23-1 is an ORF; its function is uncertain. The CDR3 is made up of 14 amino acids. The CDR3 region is CASNQSTGQETQYF. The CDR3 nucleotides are TGCGCCAGCAATCAATCTACCGGCCAAGAGACCCAGTATTTC.

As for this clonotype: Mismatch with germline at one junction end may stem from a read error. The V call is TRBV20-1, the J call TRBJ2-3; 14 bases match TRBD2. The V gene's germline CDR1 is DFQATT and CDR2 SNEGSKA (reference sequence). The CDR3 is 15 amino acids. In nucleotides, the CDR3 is TGCAATGCTAGAGGACTAGCGGGGGGCATAGATACGCAGTATTTT. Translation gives CNARGLAGGIDTQYF.

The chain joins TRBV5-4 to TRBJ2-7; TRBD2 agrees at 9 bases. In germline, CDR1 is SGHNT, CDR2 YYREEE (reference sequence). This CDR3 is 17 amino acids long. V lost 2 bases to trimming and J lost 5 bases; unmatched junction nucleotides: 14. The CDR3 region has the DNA TGTGCCAGCAGCTTCGGGAGCTTAGCGGGAGTTGCACACGAGCAGTACTTC. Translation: CASSFGSLAGVAHEQYF.

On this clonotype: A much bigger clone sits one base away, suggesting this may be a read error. CDR3: CASSLEPNTDTQYF. As DNA, the CDR3 is TGCGCCAGCAGCTTGGAACCGAACACAGATACGCAGTATTTT. This chain joins TRBV5-1 and TRBJ2-3; D call uncertain. Germline values: CDR1 SGHRS, CDR2 YFSETQ. The germline V and J ends were trimmed by 0 bases and 2 bases, with 7 bases remaining between them. The CDR3 length is 14 residues. Combining the CDR3 with reference TRBV5-1 and TRBJ2-3 gives the whole variable domain KAGVTQTPRYLIKTRGQQVTLSCSPISGHRSVSWYQQTPGQGLQFLFEYFSETQRNKGNFPGRFSGRQFSNSRSEMNVSTLELGDSALYLCASSLEPNTDTQYFGPGTRLTVL.

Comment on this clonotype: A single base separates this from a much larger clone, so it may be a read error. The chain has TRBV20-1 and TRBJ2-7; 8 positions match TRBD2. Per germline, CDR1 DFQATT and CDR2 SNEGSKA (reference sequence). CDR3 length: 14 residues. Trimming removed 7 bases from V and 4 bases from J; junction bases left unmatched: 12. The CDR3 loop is CSDTRPGLVYEQYF. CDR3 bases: TGCAGTGATACGAGACCGGGACTAGTATACGAGCAGTACTTC.

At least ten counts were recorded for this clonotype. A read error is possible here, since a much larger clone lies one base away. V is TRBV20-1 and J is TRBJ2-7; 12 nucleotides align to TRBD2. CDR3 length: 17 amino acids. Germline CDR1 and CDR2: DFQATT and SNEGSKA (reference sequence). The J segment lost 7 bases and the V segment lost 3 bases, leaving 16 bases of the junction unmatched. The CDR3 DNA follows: TGCAGTGCTAGCGGGCAGGAGACTAGCGGGAGTTCGCGGGAGCAGTACTTC. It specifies CSASGQETSGSSREQYF.

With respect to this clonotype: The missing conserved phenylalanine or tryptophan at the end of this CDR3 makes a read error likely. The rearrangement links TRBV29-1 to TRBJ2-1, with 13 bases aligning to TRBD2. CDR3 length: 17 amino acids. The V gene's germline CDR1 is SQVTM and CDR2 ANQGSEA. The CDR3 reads CSVEDLGTSGTYNVQFV. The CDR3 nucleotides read TGCAGCGTTGAAGATTTGGGGACTAGCGGGACCTACAATGTGCAGTTCGTC.

The CDR3 nucleotides read TGCAGTAGACGGCAGTCAGGGGGGCCCTACGAGCAGTACTTC. Amino acid sequence: CSRRQSGGPYEQYF. This chain links TRBV20-1 with TRBJ2-7; a weak D match, TRBD1 (7 bases). Germline CDR1 reads DFQATT; CDR2 reads SNEGSKA (reference sequence). V lost 8 bases to trimming and J lost 2 bases, with 19 bases between them. This CDR3 contains 14 residues.

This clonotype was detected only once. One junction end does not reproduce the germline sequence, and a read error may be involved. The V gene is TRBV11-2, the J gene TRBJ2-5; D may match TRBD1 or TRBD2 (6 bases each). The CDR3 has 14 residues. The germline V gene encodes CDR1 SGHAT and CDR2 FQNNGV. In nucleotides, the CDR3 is TGTGCTAGTGGGGGCGGGGCCGTGGGAGAGACCCACTACTTC. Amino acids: CASGGGAVGETHYF.

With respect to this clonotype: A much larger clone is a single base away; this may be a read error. Here the CDR3 reads CAAKYNGANSYEQYV. The CDR3 DNA reads as TGTGCCGCCAAGTATAACGGGGCCAACTCCTACGAGCAGTACGTC. The chain couples TRBV6-1 to TRBJ2-7; D assignment may be TRBD1 or TRBD2 (5 bases each). The CDR3 runs to 15 residues. Germline V lookup: CDR1 MNHNS, CDR2 SASEGT. V dropped 11 bases and J dropped 0 bases, with 20 bases sitting between them.

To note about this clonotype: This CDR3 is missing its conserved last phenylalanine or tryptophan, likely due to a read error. The CDR3: CASSSDYEQYL. CDR3 coding DNA: TGTGCCAGCAGTTCGGACTACGAGCAGTACCTC. V gene TRBV28 combines with J gene TRBJ2-7; D is ambiguous. This CDR3 has 11 residues. Per the germline V gene, CDR1 is MDHEN and CDR2 is SYDVKM. Between the trimmed V and J ends, which lost 4 bases and 3 bases, there was a span of 4 bases.

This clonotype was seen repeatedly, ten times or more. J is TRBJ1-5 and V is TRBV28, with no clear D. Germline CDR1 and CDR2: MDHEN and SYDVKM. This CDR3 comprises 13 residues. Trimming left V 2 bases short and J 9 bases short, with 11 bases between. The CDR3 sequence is CASSLAPGRPQHF. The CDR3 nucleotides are TGTGCCAGCAGTTTAGCTCCAGGCCGGCCCCAGCATTTT.

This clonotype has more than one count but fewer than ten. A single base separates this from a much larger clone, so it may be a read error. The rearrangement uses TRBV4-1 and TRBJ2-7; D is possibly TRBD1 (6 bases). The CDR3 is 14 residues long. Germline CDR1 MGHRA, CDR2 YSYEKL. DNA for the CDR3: TGCGCCAACAGCCAGGGGCTTAGCTCCTACGAGCAGTACTTC. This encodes CANSQGLSSYEQYF.

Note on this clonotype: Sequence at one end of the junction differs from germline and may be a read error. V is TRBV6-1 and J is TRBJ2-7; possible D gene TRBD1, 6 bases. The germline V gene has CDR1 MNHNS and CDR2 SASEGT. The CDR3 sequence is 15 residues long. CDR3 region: CTSSESGRGINEQYF. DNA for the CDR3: TGTACCAGCAGTGAAAGCGGCAGGGGAATTAACGAGCAGTACTTC.

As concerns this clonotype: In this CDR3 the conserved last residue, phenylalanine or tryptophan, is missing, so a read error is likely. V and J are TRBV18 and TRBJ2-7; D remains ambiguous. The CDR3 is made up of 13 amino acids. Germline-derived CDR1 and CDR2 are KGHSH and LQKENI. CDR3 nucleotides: TGTGCCAACTCACCACCAGAGTCCTACGAGCAGTACCTC. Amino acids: CANSPPESYEQYL.

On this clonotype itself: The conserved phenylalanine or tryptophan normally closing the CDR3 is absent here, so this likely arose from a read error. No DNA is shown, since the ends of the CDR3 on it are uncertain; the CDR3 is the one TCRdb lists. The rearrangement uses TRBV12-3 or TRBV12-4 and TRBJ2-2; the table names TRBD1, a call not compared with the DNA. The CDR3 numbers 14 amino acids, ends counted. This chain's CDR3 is CASSPTGSQRELFP.

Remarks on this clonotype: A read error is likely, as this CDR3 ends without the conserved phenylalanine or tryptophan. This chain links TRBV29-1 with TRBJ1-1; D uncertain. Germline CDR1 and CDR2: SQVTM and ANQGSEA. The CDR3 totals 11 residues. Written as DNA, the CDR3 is TGCAGTGTTTCTCAGGTCACTGAAGCTTTCTCT. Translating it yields CSVSQVTEAFS.

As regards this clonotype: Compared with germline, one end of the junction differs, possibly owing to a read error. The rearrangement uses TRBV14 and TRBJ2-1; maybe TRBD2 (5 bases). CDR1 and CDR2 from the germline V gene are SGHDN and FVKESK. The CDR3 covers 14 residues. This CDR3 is CVSSQETGGDEQFF. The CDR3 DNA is TGTGTCAGCAGCCAAGAAACTGGAGGCGATGAGCAGTTCTTC.